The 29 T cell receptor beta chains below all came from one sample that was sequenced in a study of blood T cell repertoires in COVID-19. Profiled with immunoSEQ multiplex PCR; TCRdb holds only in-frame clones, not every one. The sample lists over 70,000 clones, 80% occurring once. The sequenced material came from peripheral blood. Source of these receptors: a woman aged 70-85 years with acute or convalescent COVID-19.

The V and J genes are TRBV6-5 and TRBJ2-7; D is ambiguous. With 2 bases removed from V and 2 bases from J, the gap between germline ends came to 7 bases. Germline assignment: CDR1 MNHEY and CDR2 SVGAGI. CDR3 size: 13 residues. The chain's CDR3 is CASSYPGAYEQYF. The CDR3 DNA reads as TGTGCCAGCAGTTACCCCGGTGCCTACGAGCAGTACTTC.

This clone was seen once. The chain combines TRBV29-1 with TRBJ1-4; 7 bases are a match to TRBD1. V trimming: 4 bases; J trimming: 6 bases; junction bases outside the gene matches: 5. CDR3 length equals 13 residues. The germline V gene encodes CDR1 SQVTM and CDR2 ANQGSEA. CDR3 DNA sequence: TGCAGCGTTGCCAGGGGGGTCGATGAAAAACTGTTTTTT. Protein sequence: CSVARGVDEKLFF.

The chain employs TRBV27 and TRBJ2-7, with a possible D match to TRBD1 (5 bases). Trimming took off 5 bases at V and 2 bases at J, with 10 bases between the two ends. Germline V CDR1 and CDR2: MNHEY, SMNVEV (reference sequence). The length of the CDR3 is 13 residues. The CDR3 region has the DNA TGTGCCAGCAGTAGCCTGGGGCCCTACGAGCAGTACTTC. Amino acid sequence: CASSSLGPYEQYF.

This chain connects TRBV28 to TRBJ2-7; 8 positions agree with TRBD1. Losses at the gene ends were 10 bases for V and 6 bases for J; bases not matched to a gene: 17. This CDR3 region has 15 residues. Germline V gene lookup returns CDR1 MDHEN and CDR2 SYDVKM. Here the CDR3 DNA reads TGTGCCACCCTAAAGATCGGACAGGGTCTCCGCGAGCAGTACTTC. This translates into CATLKIGQGLREQYF.

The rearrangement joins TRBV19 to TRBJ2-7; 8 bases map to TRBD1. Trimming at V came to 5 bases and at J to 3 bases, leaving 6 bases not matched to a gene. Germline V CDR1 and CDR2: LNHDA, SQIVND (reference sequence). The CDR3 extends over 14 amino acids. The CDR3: CASSYSGQGYEQYF. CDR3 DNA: TGTGCCAGTAGTTACTCTGGACAGGGCTACGAGCAGTACTTC. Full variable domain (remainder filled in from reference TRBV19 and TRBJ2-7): DGGITQSPKYLFRKEGQNVTLSCEQNLNHDAMYWYRQDPGQGLRLIYYSQIVNDFQKGDIAEGYSVSREKKESFPLTVTSAQKNPTAFYLCASSYSGQGYEQYFGPGTRLTVT.

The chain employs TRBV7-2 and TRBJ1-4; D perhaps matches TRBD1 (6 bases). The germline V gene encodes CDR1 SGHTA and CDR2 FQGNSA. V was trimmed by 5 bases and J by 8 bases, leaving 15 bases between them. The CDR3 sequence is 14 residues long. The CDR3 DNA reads TGTGCCAGCAGCCCCCCCCAGGGGACAGAAAAACTGTTTTTT. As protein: CASSPPQGTEKLFF.

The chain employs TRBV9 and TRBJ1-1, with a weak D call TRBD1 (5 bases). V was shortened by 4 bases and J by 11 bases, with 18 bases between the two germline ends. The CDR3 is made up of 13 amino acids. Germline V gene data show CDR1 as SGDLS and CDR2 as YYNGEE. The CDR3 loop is CASSSVPQERAFF. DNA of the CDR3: TGTGCCAGCAGCTCAGTACCACAGGAGAGGGCTTTCTTT.

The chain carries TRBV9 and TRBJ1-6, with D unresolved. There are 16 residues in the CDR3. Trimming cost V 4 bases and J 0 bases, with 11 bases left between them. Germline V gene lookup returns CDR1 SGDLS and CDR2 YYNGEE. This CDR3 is CASSQARNSYNSPLHF. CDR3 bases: TGTGCCAGCAGCCAGGCCCGGAACTCCTATAATTCACCCCTCCACTTT.

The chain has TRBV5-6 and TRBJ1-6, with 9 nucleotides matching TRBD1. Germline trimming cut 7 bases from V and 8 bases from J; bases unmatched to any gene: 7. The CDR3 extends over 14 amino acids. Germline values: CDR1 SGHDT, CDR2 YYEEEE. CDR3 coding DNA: TGTGCCAGCGGCGGGACAGGGTTGGATTCACCCCTCCACTTT. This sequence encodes CASGGTGLDSPLHF.

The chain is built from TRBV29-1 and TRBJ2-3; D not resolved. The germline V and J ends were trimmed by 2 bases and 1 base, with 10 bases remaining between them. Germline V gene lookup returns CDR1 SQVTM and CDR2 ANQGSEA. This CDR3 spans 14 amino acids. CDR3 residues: CSVEPGSRTDTQYF. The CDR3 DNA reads TGCAGCGTTGAACCCGGGTCCCGCACAGATACGCAGTATTTT.

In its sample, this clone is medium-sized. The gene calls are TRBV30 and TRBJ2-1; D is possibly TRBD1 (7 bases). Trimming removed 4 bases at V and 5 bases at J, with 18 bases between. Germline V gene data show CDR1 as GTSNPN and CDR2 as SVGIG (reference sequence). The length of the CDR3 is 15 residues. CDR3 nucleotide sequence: TGTGCCTGGATAAGGCGGGACAGAACGAACAATGAGCAGTTCTTC. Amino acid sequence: CAWIRRDRTNNEQFF.

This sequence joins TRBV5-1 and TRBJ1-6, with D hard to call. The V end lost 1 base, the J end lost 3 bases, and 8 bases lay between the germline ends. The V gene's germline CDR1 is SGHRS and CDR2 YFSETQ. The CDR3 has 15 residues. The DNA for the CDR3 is TGCGCCAGCAGCTTGTCGACTGACTATAATTCACCCCTCCACTTT. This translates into CASSLSTDYNSPLHF.

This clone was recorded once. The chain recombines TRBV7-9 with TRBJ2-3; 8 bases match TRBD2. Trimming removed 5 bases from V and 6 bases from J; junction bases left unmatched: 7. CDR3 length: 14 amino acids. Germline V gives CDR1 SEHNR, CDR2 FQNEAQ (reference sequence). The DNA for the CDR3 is TGTGCCAGCAGCCCCGCGGGACTAGTGGATACGCAGTATTTT. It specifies CASSPAGLVDTQYF.

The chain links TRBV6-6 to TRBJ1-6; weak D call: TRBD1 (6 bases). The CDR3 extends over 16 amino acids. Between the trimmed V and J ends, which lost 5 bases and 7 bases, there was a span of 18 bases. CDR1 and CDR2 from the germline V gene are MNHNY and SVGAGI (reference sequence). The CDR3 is CASSTTHDRFNSPLHF. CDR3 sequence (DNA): TGTGCCAGCAGTACCACGCATGACAGGTTCAATTCACCCCTCCACTTT.

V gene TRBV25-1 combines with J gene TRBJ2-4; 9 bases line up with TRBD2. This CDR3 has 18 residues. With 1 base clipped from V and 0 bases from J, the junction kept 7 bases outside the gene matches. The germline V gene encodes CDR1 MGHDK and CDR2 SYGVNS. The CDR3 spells CASSEWVAGAEAKNIQYF. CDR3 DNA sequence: TGTGCCAGCAGTGAATGGGTAGCGGGGGCCGAAGCCAAAAACATTCAGTACTTC.

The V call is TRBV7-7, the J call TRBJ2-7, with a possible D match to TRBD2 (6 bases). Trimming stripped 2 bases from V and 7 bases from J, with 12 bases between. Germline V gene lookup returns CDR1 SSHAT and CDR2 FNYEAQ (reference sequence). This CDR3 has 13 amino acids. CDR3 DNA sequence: TGTGCCAGCAGCTTAACGGGAGCGGGTGAGCAGTACTTC. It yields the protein CASSLTGAGEQYF.

CDR3 DNA: TGTGCCAGCAGCTTAGGGACTCACGGGCAGTATTTT. This sequence encodes CASSLGTHGQYF. The J gene is TRBJ2-3, the V gene TRBV11-2; a weak D match, TRBD2 (5 bases). Germline CDR1 SGHAT, CDR2 FQNNGV. This CDR3 is built from 12 residues. V was trimmed by 1 base and J by 11 bases, leaving 10 bases between them.

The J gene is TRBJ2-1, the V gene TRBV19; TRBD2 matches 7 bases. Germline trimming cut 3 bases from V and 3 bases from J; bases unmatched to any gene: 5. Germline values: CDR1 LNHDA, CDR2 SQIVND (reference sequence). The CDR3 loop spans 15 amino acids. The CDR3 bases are TGTGCCAGTAGTATTACCCTAGCGGTCTACAATGAGCAGTTCTTC. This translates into CASSITLAVYNEQFF.

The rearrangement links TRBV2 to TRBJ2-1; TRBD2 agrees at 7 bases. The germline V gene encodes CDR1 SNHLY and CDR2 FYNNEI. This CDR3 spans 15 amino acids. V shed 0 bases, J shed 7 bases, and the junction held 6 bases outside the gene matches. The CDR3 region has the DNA TGTGCCAGCAGTGAAGCTCATCGAGCGGGGAATGAGCAGTTCTTC. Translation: CASSEAHRAGNEQFF.

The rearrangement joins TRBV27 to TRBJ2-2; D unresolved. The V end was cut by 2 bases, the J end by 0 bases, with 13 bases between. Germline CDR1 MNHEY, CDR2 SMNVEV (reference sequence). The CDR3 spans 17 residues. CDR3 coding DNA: TGTGCCAGCAGTTTACACAGTCTCTTCGCGAACACCGGGGAGCTGTTTTTT. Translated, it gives CASSLHSLFANTGELFF.

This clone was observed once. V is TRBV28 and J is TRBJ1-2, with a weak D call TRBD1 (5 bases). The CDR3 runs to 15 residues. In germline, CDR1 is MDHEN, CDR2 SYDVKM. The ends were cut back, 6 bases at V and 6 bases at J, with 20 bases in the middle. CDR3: CASSLLGGFTHGYTF. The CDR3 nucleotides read TGTGCCAGCAGCCTTCTCGGGGGTTTTACCCATGGCTACACCTTC.

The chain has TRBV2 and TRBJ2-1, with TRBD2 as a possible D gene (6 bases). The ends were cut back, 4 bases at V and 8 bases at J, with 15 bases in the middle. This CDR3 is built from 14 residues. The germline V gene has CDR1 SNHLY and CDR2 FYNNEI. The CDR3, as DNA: TGTGCCAGCAGTGTTCTAACTAGCAAGGATGAGCAGTTCTTC. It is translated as CASSVLTSKDEQFF.

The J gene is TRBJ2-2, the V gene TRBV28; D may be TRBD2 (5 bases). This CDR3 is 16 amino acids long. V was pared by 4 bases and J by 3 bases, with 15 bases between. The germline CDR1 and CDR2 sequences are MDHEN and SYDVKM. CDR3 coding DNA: TGTGCCAGCAGTTATGGGAGCGGTTCCGACACCGGGGAGCTGTTTTTT. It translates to CASSYGSGSDTGELFF.

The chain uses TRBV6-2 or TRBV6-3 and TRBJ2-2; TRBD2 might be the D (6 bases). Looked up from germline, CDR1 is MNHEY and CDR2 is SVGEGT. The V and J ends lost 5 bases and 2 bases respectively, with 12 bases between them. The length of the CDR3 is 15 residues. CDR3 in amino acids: CASSEHGLNTGELFF. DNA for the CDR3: TGTGCCAGCAGTGAGCACGGACTAAACACCGGGGAGCTGTTTTTT.

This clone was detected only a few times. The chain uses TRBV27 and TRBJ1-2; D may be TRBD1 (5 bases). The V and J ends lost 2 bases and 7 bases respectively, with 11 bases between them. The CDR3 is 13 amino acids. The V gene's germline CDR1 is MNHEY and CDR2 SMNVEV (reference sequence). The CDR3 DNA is TGTGCCAGCAGTTTAGTAGGGACTAGTGGCTACACCTTC. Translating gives CASSLVGTSGYTF.

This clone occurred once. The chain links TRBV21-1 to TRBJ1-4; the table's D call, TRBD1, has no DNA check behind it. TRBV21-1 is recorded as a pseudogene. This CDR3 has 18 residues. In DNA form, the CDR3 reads TGTGCCAGCAGCCTTAAGGGGGACAGGGGCCAATTAGGGGAAAAACTGTTTTTT. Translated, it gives CASSLKGDRGQLGEKLFF.

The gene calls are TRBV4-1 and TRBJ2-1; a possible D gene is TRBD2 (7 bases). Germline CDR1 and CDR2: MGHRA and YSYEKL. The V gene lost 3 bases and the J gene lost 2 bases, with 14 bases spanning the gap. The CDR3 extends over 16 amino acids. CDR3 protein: CASSQERGATYNEQFF. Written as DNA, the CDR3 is TGCGCCAGCAGCCAGGAACGGGGGGCTACCTACAATGAGCAGTTCTTC.

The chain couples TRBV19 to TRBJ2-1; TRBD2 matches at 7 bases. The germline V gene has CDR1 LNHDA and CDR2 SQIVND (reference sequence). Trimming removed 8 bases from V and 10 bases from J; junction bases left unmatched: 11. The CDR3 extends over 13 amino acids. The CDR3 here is CASLNSGSWEQFF. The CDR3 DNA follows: TGTGCCAGTTTGAATAGCGGGTCTTGGGAGCAGTTCTTC.

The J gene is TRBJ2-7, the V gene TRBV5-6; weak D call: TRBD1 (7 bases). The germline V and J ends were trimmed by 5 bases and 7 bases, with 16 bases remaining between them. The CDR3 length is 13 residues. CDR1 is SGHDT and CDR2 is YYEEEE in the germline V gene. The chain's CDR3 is CASRSDRDLEQYF. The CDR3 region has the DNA TGTGCCAGCAGATCCGACAGGGACTTGGAGCAGTACTTC.